The present TCR beta chain was sequenced within a study of T-cell memory formation after mild COVID-19 listed by TCRdb under 2021. About the study as a whole: TCR sequence clusters from the two donors were largely donor specific. Two young, previously healthy adult volunteers made up the cohort, one male and one female. T-cell clones expanding and contracting after mild COVID-19 in a couple of donors were tracked by longitudinal TCRalpha and TCRbeta repertoire sequencing.

Worth noting for this clonotype: Its antigen remains unidentified. No much larger clone exists at a distance of one base, and base qualities are not known.

Broad study findings and their caveats: Clones that contracted from day 15 to 85 showed balanced CD4/CD8 phenotypes, whereas a second wave of clones that expanded from day 15 to 37 leaned towards CD4+. The detection of some responding clones in pre-infection memory suggests that pre-existing cross-reactive memory T cells joined the SARS-CoV-2 response. Contracting CD4+ clones turned up mainly in the CM and EM memory subsets, whereas EMRA was where CD8+ clones were enriched. The second-wave clones that peaked on day 37 were not confirmed to be SARS-CoV-2 specific. Only a couple of mild cases were covered by the study, and larger cohorts that include severe cases with pre-infection samples were considered necessary.

Via the germline V gene, CDR1 is KGHSH and CDR2 LQKENI. Relative to germline, V is 3 bases shorter and J is 4 bases shorter, with 16 bases between their ends. The CDR3 sequence holds 16 residues, the cysteine and phenylalanine included. The retained sequence is limited to the CDR3, 48 bases, with the frame set at the first base. Ficoll-Paque density gradient centrifugation was the method used to isolate PBMCs. The instrument was an Illumina NovaSeq 6000. TCRalpha and TCRbeta cDNA libraries were built by 5'RACE with constant-segment primers, adding sample barcodes and unique molecular identifiers. Trizol reagent was used to extract RNA from every sample. The libraries were amplified in two PCR steps, and the second step added a second sample barcode and Illumina TruSeq adapters. Sequencing of the libraries was done on an Illumina NovaSeq, producing 2 x 150 bp paired-end reads. The study's processing was this. The reads were demultiplexed and collapsed into UMI-guided consensus sequences using migec v1.2.7. With mixcr v2.1.11, UMI consensuses were aligned to TRA and TRB V and J templates and assembled into clonotypes. Expanded or contracted clonotypes were those called significant by both edgeR and NoisET, with noise models trained on biological replicates. edgeR calls used a false discovery rate-adjusted p below 0.01 and a log2 fold-change threshold of 1. As an exploratory analysis of dynamics, max-normalized trajectories of the 1000 most abundant clonotypes were examined by PCA with hierarchical clustering. The CD4 or CD8 phenotype of responding clones was assigned using the separately sequenced CD4+ and CD8+ repertoires. The raw public data were reprocessed by TCRdb itself: fastp quality trimming at Q25, MiXCR clonotype calling, in-frame beta chains only. Rows are combined by CDR3 protein, so each entry shows the most common genes and DNA. The V and J calls and clone size are TCRdb's, not the authors'. Recorded for this sample are 250,000 or so distinct CDR3 sequences; roughly 18% of them occurred a single time. Jointly, the top ten make up roughly 23% of the sample.

The sequence was obtained from a man between 18 and 35 years old who had mild COVID-19 (a few samples of this study predate the infection). The sample titles of this study are shuffled in the database, so cell type and time point are left out; the donor was told from shared clones. What was sequenced was PBMCs or a T cell subset sorted from them (not recorded which). The rearrangement combines TRBV18 with TRBJ1-5; TRBD1 is a possible D gene, resting on 6 matching bases. For the CDR3, the sequence is CASSPTRDTSNQPQHF. The nucleotide sequence is given as TGTGCCAGCTCACCCACCAGGGACACAAGTAATCAGCCCCAGCATTTT.